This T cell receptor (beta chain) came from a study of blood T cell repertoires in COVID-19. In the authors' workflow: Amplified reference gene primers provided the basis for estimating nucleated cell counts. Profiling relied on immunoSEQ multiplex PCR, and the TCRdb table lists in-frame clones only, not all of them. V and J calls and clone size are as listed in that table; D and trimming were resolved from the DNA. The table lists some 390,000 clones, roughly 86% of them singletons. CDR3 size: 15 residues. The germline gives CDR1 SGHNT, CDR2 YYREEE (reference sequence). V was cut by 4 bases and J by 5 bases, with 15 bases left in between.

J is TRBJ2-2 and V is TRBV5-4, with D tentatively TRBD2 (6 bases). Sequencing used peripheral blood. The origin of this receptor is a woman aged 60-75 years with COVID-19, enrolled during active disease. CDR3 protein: CASSPPGVGTGELFF. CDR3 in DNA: TGTGCCAGCAGCCCGCCGGGGGTCGGAACCGGGGAGCTGTTTTTT. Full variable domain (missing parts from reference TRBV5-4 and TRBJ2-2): ETGVTQSPTHLIKTRGQQVTLRCSSQSGHNTVSWYQQALGQGPQFIFQYYREEENGRGNFPPRFSGLQFPNYSSELNVNALELDDSALYLCASSPPGVGTGELFFGEGSRLTVL.